A selection of T cell receptor beta chains follows, all from one sample in a study of shared clonotypes between healthy human individuals. Assay used: immunoSEQ multiplex PCR; TCRdb lists only in-frame clones, some missing. Among roughly 640,000 clones, roughly 97% were seen once, and the ten largest hold 0.045% to 0.07%. Sequencing was carried out using naive CD4+ T cells sorted from blood. These receptors were obtained from a woman aged 30 to 39 in good health. CDR3s include the opening cysteine and the closing phenylalanine or tryptophan. D genes are given only for firm matches. The size entry is marked missing in some rows and otherwise reads once, few, many or a size class.

size | J | V | D | CDR3 | DNA
NA | TRBJ2-3 | TRBV5-5 | TRBD2 | CASSTGLPSTDTQYF | TGTGCCAGCAGCACGGGACTACCGAGCACAGATACGCAGTATTTT
NA | TRBJ1-3 | TRBV30 | NA | CAWSVLSGNTIYF | TGTGCCTGGAGTGTACTCTCTGGAAACACCATATATTTT
NA | TRBJ1-2 | TRBV28 | NA | CASSLYSLNYGYTF | TGTGCCAGCAGTTTATATTCCCTAAACTATGGCTACACCTTC
NA | TRBJ2-1 | TRBV7-9 | TRBD1 | CASSWQGALSEQFF | TGTGCCAGCAGCTGGCAGGGGGCTTTGAGTGAGCAGTTCTTC
NA | TRBJ1-6 | TRBV2 | NA | CASRPRDTLSPLHF | TGTGCCAGCAGACCCCGGGACACCCTTTCACCCCTCCACTTT
NA | TRBJ1-2 | TRBV4-1 | TRBD1 | CASSQNAGTGRRGTF | TGCGCCAGCAGCCAAAACGCCGGGACAGGGAGACGGGGCACCTTC
NA | TRBJ2-6 | TRBV5-6 | NA | CASSLDSWANVLTF | TGTGCCAGCAGCTTGGACTCTTGGGCCAACGTCCTGACTTTC
NA | TRBJ1-5 | TRBV28 | TRBD1 | CASSPDRAQPQHF | TGTGCCAGCAGTCCTGACAGGGCTCAGCCCCAGCATTTT
once | TRBJ2-7 | TRBV5-1 | NA | CASLPCRYEQYF | TGCGCCAGCCTTCCGTGTAGGTACGAGCAGTACTTC
NA | TRBJ2-1 | TRBV11-2 | NA | CASSLTSGSYNEQFF | TGTGCCAGCAGCTTGACTAGTGGCTCCTACAATGAGCAGTTCTTC
NA | TRBJ2-7 | TRBV11-3 | TRBD2 | CASRASGSREQYF | TGTGCCAGCAGGGCTAGCGGGAGTCGCGAGCAGTACTTC
NA | TRBJ2-2 | TRBV5-1 | NA | CASSLVDRGELFF | TGCGCCAGCAGCTTGGTCGACCGGGGGGAGCTGTTTTTT
NA | TRBJ1-1 | TRBV18 | TRBD1 | CASSTTGYHTEAFF | TGTGCCAGCTCAACGACAGGGTACCACACTGAAGCTTTCTTT
NA | TRBJ2-3 | TRBV6-6 | NA | CASTLTGQRTDTQYF | TGTGCCAGCACACTCACAGGGCAACGCACAGATACGCAGTATTTT
NA | TRBJ2-7 | TRBV5-1 | TRBD2 | CASSSPTSGRASGNEQYF | TGCGCCAGCAGCTCGCCGACTAGCGGGAGGGCCTCGGGAAACGAGCAGTACTTC
NA | TRBJ2-1 | TRBV29-1 | TRBD2 | CSVPVGGMNEQFF | TGCAGCGTTCCAGTGGGGGGGATGAATGAGCAGTTCTTC
NA | TRBJ2-3 | TRBV28 | TRBD2 | CASSFPNDWAGVGPSTDTQYF | TGTGCCAGCAGTTTCCCCAACGACTGGGCGGGAGTTGGGCCGAGCACAGATACGCAGTATTTT
NA | TRBJ1-2 | TRBV6-1 | NA | CASSEAVTGIFKGGYTF | TGTGCCAGCAGTGAAGCGGTGACAGGAATCTTTAAGGGAGGCTACACCTTC
NA | TRBJ2-2 | TRBV6-1 | TRBD2 | CASSERAGGYTGELFF | TGTGCCAGCAGTGAAAGGGCGGGAGGGTACACCGGGGAGCTGTTTTTT
NA | TRBJ2-2 | TRBV9 | TRBD2 | CASSRASGYPTGGGELFF | TGTGCCAGCAGCCGGGCTAGCGGGTACCCCACCGGGGGCGGGGAGCTGTTTTTT
NA | TRBJ2-7 | TRBV29-1 | TRBD1 | CSVESDRGREQYF | TGCAGCGTTGAAAGTGACAGGGGGCGCGAGCAGTACTTC
NA | TRBJ1-1 | TRBV5-1 | NA | CASSWNVGLNTEAFF | TGCGCCAGCAGCTGGAACGTGGGACTGAACACTGAAGCTTTCTTT
once | TRBJ1-5 | TRBV28 | NA | CASRINSNQPQHF | TGTGCCAGCAGGATAAATAGCAATCAGCCCCAGCATTTT
NA | TRBJ1-2 | TRBV29-1 | NA | CSVETGNYGYTF | TGCAGCGTTGAAACAGGCAACTATGGCTACACCTTC
NA | TRBJ2-5 | TRBV5-4 | TRBD2 | CASSLGLQETQYF | TGTGCCAGCAGCCTGGGACTACAAGAGACCCAGTACTTC
once | TRBJ2-6 | TRBV28 | NA | CASSLPGVGGRGANVLTF | TGTGCCAGCAGTCTCCCTGGTGTCGGGGGCCGTGGGGCCAACGTCCTGACTTTC
once | TRBJ1-2 | TRBV28 | TRBD1 | CASSSQGQDYGYTF | TGTGCCAGCAGTTCCCAGGGACAGGACTATGGCTACACCTTC
NA | TRBJ2-7 | TRBV7-9 | NA | CASSLWTASYEQYF | TGTGCCAGCAGCTTGTGGACTGCCTCCTACGAGCAGTACTTC
NA | TRBJ1-1 | TRBV27 | NA | CASRFYDPAGNTEAFF | TGTGCCAGCAGGTTCTACGACCCAGCCGGGAACACTGAAGCTTTCTTT
NA | TRBJ2-7 | TRBV28 | TRBD1 | CASSLTGTGRYEQYF | TGTGCCAGCAGTTTAACAGGGACAGGGCGCTACGAGCAGTACTTC
NA | TRBJ1-5 | TRBV2 | NA | CASSEERSWANQPQHF | TGTGCCAGCAGTGAGGAGAGGTCCTGGGCGAATCAGCCCCAGCATTTT
once | TRBJ2-1 | TRBV27 | TRBD2 | CASSVGTGGRNEQFF | TGTGCCAGCAGTGTGGGAACGGGAGGAAGGAATGAGCAGTTCTTC
NA | TRBJ2-1 | TRBV6-5 | NA | CASSYGASNSYNEQFF | TGTGCCAGCAGTTACGGGGCTAGCAACTCCTACAATGAGCAGTTCTTC
NA | TRBJ2-1 | TRBV6-5 | NA | CASSSRLVGYNEQFF | TGTGCCAGCAGTTCGCGACTAGTGGGGTACAATGAGCAGTTCTTC
NA | TRBJ1-1 | TRBV6-5 | NA | CASSYRWAPSTEAFF | TGTGCCAGCAGTTACCGGTGGGCCCCGAGCACTGAAGCTTTCTTT
NA | TRBJ1-1 | TRBV7-8 | NA | CASSLGVTGTEAFF | TGTGCCAGCAGCTTAGGGGTTACGGGGACTGAAGCTTTCTTT
once | TRBJ2-7 | TRBV5-1 | NA | CASSLSGDQYEQYF | TGCGCCAGCAGCTTGTCGGGGGACCAATACGAGCAGTACTTC
NA | TRBJ2-5 | TRBV30 | TRBD1 | CAWSWFPGQELETQYF | TGTGCCTGGAGTTGGTTTCCGGGACAGGAGTTAGAGACCCAGTACTTC
NA | TRBJ2-7 | TRBV14 | NA | CASSQTYEQYF | TGTGCCAGCAGCCAAACCTACGAGCAGTACTTC
NA | TRBJ1-5 | TRBV18 | NA | CASSPQTGSGNQPQHF | TGTGCCAGCTCACCTCAGACAGGATCAGGCAATCAGCCCCAGCATTTT
NA | TRBJ2-3 | TRBV28 | TRBD2 | CASSSSGSVDTQYF | TGTGCCAGCAGTTCTAGCGGGAGTGTAGATACGCAGTATTTT
NA | TRBJ1-5 | TRBV2 | TRBD1 | CASSEARQGAGQPQHF | TGTGCCAGCAGTGAGGCCCGACAGGGGGCAGGTCAGCCCCAGCATTTT
NA | TRBJ1-1 | TRBV11-2 | NA | CASSFLGTGRNTEAFF | TGTGCCAGCAGCTTCTTAGGCACCGGGAGAAACACTGAAGCTTTCTTT
NA | TRBJ2-1 | TRBV6-6 | TRBD1 | CASSSGTVTNEQFF | TGTGCCAGCAGCTCCGGGACAGTAACCAATGAGCAGTTCTTC
NA | TRBJ2-5 | TRBV11-2 | TRBD2 | CASSLGPGGPTETQYF | TGTGCCAGCAGCTTAGGTCCGGGAGGGCCCACAGAGACCCAGTACTTC
NA | TRBJ2-7 | TRBV28 | NA | CASSSDSLYEQYF | TGTGCCAGCAGTTCGGATTCTCTCTACGAGCAGTACTTC
NA | TRBJ2-3 | TRBV5-1 | NA | CASSLFLAVTDTQYF | TGCGCCAGCAGCTTGTTTTTAGCGGTTACAGATACGCAGTATTTT
NA | TRBJ1-1 | TRBV6-5 | NA | CASSGRPTEAFF | TGTGCCAGCAGTGGAAGGCCGACTGAAGCTTTCTTT
NA | TRBJ2-7 | TRBV2 | TRBD1 | CASTPDRGRDYEQYF | TGTGCCAGCACCCCTGACAGGGGGAGAGACTACGAGCAGTACTTC
NA | TRBJ2-3 | TRBV19 | NA | CASSTFQSDTQYF | TGTGCCAGTAGTACCTTTCAGTCAGATACGCAGTATTTT
NA | TRBJ1-5 | TRBV5-1 | TRBD1 | CASSVGTANQPQHF | TGCGCCAGCAGCGTCGGGACAGCAAATCAGCCCCAGCATTTT